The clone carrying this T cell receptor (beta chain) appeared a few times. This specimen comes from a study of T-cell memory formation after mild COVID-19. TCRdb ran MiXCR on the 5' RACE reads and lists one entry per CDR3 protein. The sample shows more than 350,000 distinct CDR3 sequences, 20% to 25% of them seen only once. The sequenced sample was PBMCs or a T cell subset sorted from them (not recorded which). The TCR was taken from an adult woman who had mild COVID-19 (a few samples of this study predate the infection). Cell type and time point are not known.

CDR3 loop: CASSVTGGQGPSGANVLTF. The CDR3 DNA follows: TGTGCCAGCAGTGTCACCGGGGGACAGGGCCCCTCTGGGGCCAACGTCCTGACTTTC. J is TRBJ2-6 and V is TRBV27; 9 bases match TRBD1. With 5 bases clipped from V and 0 bases from J, the junction kept 11 bases outside the gene matches. Germline values: CDR1 MNHEY, CDR2 SMNVEV (reference sequence). The CDR3 runs to 19 residues.